This TCR beta chain is from a study of post-analysis software for immune sequencing data. Study at large: Clinical courses comprised relapsing-remitting, secondary progressive and progressive-relapsing multiple sclerosis. Study results and limitations: Multiple sclerosis was associated with a significant reduction in normalized Chao1 diversity relative to controls. Pronounced co-clustering by F measure was evident among identically batched samples. TRBV segments more frequent in patients than in controls numbered several and included TRBV5-6, TRBV5-1 and TRBV20-1.

Libraries were made from TCR beta cDNA, and they carried unique molecular identifiers. Researchers reported roughly 0.5 million cDNA molecules coming from around 1 to 10 million T cells. TCRdb re-analysed the PCR reads in MiXCR, keeping a single row per CDR3 protein. The profile shows about 540,000 distinct CDR3 sequences, 34% of them singletons. This clonotype was counted only a few times. Its antigen is unknown. Germline CDR1 and CDR2: DFQATT and SNEGSKA (reference sequence). V gave up 6 bases and J gave up 12 bases, with 18 bases separating them. This CDR3 contains 11 residues. This TCR came from a girl aged 2 to 17 with multiple sclerosis. The chain joins TRBV20-1 to TRBJ2-7; unclear D gene. The sample taken for sequencing was blood. CDR3 protein: CSAEDAAVGYF. CDR3 sequence (DNA): TGCAGTGCGGAAGACGCGGCGGTGGGGTACTTC.